A selection of T cell receptor beta chains follows, all from one sample in a study of response to subunit inactivated influenza vaccine. TCRdb processed the RT-PCR reads anew with MiXCR; each CDR3 protein has one entry. The sample consists of about 570,000 distinct CDR3 sequences, 11% of them appearing once. These same data were also listed under a study on T cells expressing NK-cell markers.

Sequencing was performed on PBMCs from blood, taken on the day of vaccination. The receptor source for this set is a man aged 50 to 60 who received an inactivated influenza vaccine. The CDR3 runs from the conserved cysteine through the conserved F or W. The D gene is left open where the match is weak. Some rows have no size entry. The others give once, few or many, or a class for an expanded clone.

j_call: TRBJ2-1; v_call: TRBV6-2/TRBV6-3; d_call: NA; clone_size: few; cdr3_length: 15; cdr3_aa: CASNYRAQASYEQFF; cdr3_nt: TGTGCCAGCAACTACAGGGCCCAAGCGTCATATGAGCAGTTCTTC
j_call: TRBJ2-1; v_call: TRBV5-1; d_call: NA; clone_size: NA; cdr3_length: 15; cdr3_aa: CASSSTTPTYNEQFF; cdr3_nt: TGCGCCAGCAGCTCTACAACTCCCACTTACAATGAGCAGTTCTTC
j_call: TRBJ2-1; v_call: TRBV19; d_call: NA; clone_size: few; cdr3_length: 13; cdr3_aa: CASSMGTSPSWFF; cdr3_nt: TGTGCCAGTAGTATGGGGACCAGCCCATCGTGGTTCTTC
j_call: TRBJ2-2; v_call: TRBV5-1; d_call: TRBD2; clone_size: many; cdr3_length: 18; cdr3_aa: CASSTQTSPRRTGGELFF; cdr3_nt: TGCGCCAGCAGCACCCAGACTAGCCCTAGGCGGACGGGCGGGGAGCTGTTTTTT
j_call: TRBJ2-1; v_call: TRBV7-8; d_call: NA; clone_size: few; cdr3_length: 16; cdr3_aa: CASSLESRGSYNEQFF; cdr3_nt: TGTGCCAGCAGCTTAGAATCGCGCGGCTCCTACAATGAGCAGTTCTTC
j_call: TRBJ2-7; v_call: TRBV7-6; d_call: TRBD1; clone_size: few; cdr3_length: 16; cdr3_aa: CASSLVGQWSSYEQYF; cdr3_nt: TGTGCCAGCAGCTTAGTGGGACAGTGGAGCTCCTACGAGCAGTACTTC
j_call: TRBJ2-2; v_call: TRBV5-1; d_call: NA; clone_size: few; cdr3_length: 15; cdr3_aa: CASSFWGRDTGELFF; cdr3_nt: TGCGCCAGCAGCTTTTGGGGGCGGGACACCGGGGAGCTGTTTTTT
j_call: TRBJ1-1; v_call: TRBV7-8; d_call: NA; clone_size: few; cdr3_length: 13; cdr3_aa: CASSLMLNTEAFF; cdr3_nt: TGTGCCAGCAGCTTGATGTTGAACACTGAAGCTTTCTTT
j_call: TRBJ2-3; v_call: TRBV5-1; d_call: NA; clone_size: NA; cdr3_length: 15; cdr3_aa: CASSAGYWSTDTQYF; cdr3_nt: TGCGCCAGCAGCGCAGGGTATTGGTCCACAGATACGCAGTATTTT
j_call: TRBJ1-1; v_call: TRBV14; d_call: NA; clone_size: many; cdr3_length: 14; cdr3_aa: CASSQVGGGTEAFF; cdr3_nt: TGTGCCAGCAGCCAAGTCGGAGGGGGTACTGAAGCTTTCTTT
j_call: TRBJ1-5; v_call: TRBV2; d_call: NA; clone_size: NA; cdr3_length: 13; cdr3_aa: CASSRHLNQPQHF; cdr3_nt: TGTGCCAGCAGCCGGCACTTGAATCAGCCCCAGCATTTT
j_call: TRBJ2-7; v_call: TRBV7-8; d_call: TRBD2; clone_size: few; cdr3_length: 15; cdr3_aa: CASSLSGLFSYEQYF; cdr3_nt: TGTGCCAGCAGCTTATCGGGACTATTCTCCTACGAGCAGTACTTC
j_call: TRBJ2-6; v_call: TRBV5-1; d_call: NA; clone_size: NA; cdr3_length: 16; cdr3_aa: CASSLDRLSGANVLTF; cdr3_nt: TGCGCCAGCAGCTTGGATCGTCTCTCTGGGGCCAACGTCCTGACTTTC
j_call: TRBJ2-2; v_call: TRBV7-9; d_call: NA; clone_size: many; cdr3_length: 16; cdr3_aa: CASSLAQGSVTGELFF; cdr3_nt: TGTGCCAGCAGCTTAGCGCAGGGTTCGGTTACCGGGGAGCTGTTTTTT
j_call: TRBJ2-3; v_call: TRBV24-1; d_call: NA; clone_size: NA; cdr3_length: 14; cdr3_aa: CATSGHRTTDTQYF; cdr3_nt: TGTGCCACCAGCGGACATCGAACCACAGATACGCAGTATTTT
j_call: TRBJ2-3; v_call: TRBV2; d_call: TRBD1; clone_size: few; cdr3_length: 17; cdr3_aa: CASRDILDRGRTDTQYF; cdr3_nt: TGTGCCAGCAGAGATATCCTGGACAGGGGGCGCACAGATACGCAGTATTTT
j_call: TRBJ2-1; v_call: TRBV29-1; d_call: TRBD2; clone_size: few; cdr3_length: 14; cdr3_aa: CSVGGSGSYNEQFF; cdr3_nt: TGCAGCGTTGGTGGTAGCGGGAGCTACAATGAGCAGTTCTTC
j_call: TRBJ2-3; v_call: TRBV20-1; d_call: NA; clone_size: NA; cdr3_length: 12; cdr3_aa: CCMQVRIDTQYF; cdr3_nt: TGCTGCATGCAGGTCCGGATCGATACGCAGTATTTT
j_call: TRBJ2-5; v_call: TRBV20-1; d_call: NA; clone_size: NA; cdr3_length: 11; cdr3_aa: CSASKGETQYF; cdr3_nt: TGCAGTGCTTCAAAGGGGGAGACCCAGTACTTC
j_call: TRBJ2-4; v_call: TRBV29-1; d_call: TRBD1; clone_size: NA; cdr3_length: 15; cdr3_aa: CSVKLGQGGANIQYF; cdr3_nt: TGCAGCGTGAAGCTAGGACAGGGTGGTGCTAACATTCAGTACTTC
j_call: TRBJ2-3; v_call: TRBV27; d_call: TRBD2; clone_size: NA; cdr3_length: 15; cdr3_aa: CASSFGRPYTDTQYF; cdr3_nt: TGTGCCAGCAGTTTCGGGAGGCCCTACACAGATACGCAGTATTTT
j_call: TRBJ1-2; v_call: TRBV20-1; d_call: TRBD1; clone_size: many; cdr3_length: 16; cdr3_aa: CSAPRQGATSNYGYTF; cdr3_nt: TGCAGTGCACCCCGACAGGGCGCTACTTCTAACTATGGCTACACCTTC